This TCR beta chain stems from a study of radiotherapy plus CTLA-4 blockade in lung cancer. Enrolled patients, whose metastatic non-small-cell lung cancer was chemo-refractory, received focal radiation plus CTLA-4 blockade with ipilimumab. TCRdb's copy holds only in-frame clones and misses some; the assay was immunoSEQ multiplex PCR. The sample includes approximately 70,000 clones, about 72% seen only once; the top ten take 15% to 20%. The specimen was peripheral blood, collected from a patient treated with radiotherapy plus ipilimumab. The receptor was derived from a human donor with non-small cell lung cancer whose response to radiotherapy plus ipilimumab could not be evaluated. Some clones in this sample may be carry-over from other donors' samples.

CDR3 in DNA: TGTGCCAGCAGTGCCCCCAGATCTGGGCAGGATACGCAGTATTTT. It encodes CASSAPRSGQDTQYF. The rearrangement uses TRBV6-1 and TRBJ2-3; D remains ambiguous. This CDR3 is 15 amino acids long. V was trimmed by 4 bases and J by 6 bases, leaving 17 bases between them. Per germline, CDR1 MNHNS and CDR2 SASEGT.